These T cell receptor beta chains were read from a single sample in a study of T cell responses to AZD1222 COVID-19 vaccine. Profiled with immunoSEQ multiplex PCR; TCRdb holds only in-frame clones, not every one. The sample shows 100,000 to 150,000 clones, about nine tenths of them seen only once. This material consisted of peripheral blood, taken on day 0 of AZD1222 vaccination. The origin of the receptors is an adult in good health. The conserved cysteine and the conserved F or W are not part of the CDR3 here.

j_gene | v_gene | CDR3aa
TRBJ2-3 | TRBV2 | ASSYSEGDTQY
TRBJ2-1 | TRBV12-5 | ASGSGTSGYNEQF
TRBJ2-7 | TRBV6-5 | ASTPQPDRGLEQY
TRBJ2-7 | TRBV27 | ASSLAGTNGEQY
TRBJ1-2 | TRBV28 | ASSDLGRAGDYGYT
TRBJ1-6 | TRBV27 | ASSFGGTNSPLH
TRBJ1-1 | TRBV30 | AWSVGTYIPH
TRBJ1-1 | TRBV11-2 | ASSLSTAYTEAF
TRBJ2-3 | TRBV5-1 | ASSSGQGLTDTQY
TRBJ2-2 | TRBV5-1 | ASSLVGGVYTGELF
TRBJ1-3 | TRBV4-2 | ASSSMGGYDRNTIY
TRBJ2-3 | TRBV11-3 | ASSLDSGVTDTQY
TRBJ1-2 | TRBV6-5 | ASSDPWGPVAGYT
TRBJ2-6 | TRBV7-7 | ASQRPDSGANVLT
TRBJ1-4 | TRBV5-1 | ASSWAGTEEEKLF
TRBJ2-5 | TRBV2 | ASSEGQGVGETQY
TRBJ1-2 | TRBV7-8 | ASSPRTGIYGYT
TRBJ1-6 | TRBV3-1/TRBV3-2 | ASSQSESNSPLH
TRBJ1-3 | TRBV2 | ASWGPKPTGNTIY
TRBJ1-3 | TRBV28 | ASSFSAGNTIY
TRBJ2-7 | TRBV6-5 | ASSLSRVGEQY
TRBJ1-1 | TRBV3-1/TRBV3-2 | ASSQDRQGPALMNTEAF